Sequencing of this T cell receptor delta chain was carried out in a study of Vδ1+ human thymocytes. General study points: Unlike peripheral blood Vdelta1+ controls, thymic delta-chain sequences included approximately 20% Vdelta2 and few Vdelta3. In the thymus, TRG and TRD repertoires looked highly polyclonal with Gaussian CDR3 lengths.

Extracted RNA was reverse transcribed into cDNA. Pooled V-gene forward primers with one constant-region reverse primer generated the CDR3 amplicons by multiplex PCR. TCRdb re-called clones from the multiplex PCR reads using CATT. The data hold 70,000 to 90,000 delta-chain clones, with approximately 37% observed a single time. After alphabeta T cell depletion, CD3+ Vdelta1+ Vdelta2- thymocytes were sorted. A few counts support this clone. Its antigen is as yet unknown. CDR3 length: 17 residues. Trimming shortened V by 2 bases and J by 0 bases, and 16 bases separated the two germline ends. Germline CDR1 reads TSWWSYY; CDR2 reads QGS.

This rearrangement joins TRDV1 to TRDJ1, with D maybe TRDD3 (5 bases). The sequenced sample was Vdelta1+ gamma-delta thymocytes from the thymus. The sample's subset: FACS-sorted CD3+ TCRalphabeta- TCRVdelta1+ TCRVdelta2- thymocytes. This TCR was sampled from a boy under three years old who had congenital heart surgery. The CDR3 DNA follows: TGTGCTCTTGGGGAATTAACAAGGGATCCCCACACCGATAAACTCATCTTT. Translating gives CALGELTRDPHTDKLIF.